This T cell receptor (beta chain) was observed in a study of cytomegalovirus exposure and HLA in healthy donors. Regarding the study as a whole: Cytomegalovirus status was reportedly diagnosed by the classifier with high specificity and sensitivity. Researchers reportedly found TCR beta sequences accurately predicted most subjects' HLA-A and HLA-B alleles.

All the people who gave samples were healthy bone marrow donors. This clone occurred once. Its antigen is not known. Trimming cost V 4 bases and J 4 bases, with 11 bases left between them. The CDR3 consists of 14 residues. The germline V gene encodes CDR1 MGHRA and CDR2 YSYEKL. The PCR was carried out with 60 Vbeta primers and 13 Jbeta primers. Original processing methods: Per a later analysis, the number of unique TCR beta chains was roughly 87 million, of which 9 million to 14 million were shared. Measured with immunoSEQ multiplex PCR; TCRdb has only the in-frame clones, and not every one. The V and J calls and clone size come from that table; D and trimming were worked out from the DNA. Among tens of thousands of clones listed, around 80% were seen once.

Sequencing was performed on PBMCs. This TCR was recovered from a man between 45 and 60 years old in good health and CMV-seropositive. This chain uses TRBV4-1 with TRBJ2-1; D gene uncertain. The CDR3 loop reads CASSLLPTYNEQFF. The CDR3 region has the DNA TGCGCCAGCAGCCTCCTTCCGACTTACAATGAGCAGTTCTTC.